These T cell receptor beta chains were read from a single sample in a study of CD8 T cells in ankylosing spondylitis. TCRdb itself ran the 5' RACE reads through MiXCR, one entry per CDR3 protein. The top ten clones hold roughly 23% of a sample with about 220,000 distinct CDR3 sequences, roughly a tenth of them seen once. Sequencing used blood, either unsorted or a sorted T cell fraction (not recorded which). The receptors were sampled from a male donor with ankylosing spondylitis or in good health (not recorded which). The CDR3 runs from the conserved cysteine through the conserved F or W. The order of the fields is V gene, D gene, CDR3 length, J gene, clone size, CDR3 DNA, CDR3 protein. A D gene is named only where the DNA matches it firmly. Part of the rows lack a size; the others show once, few, many or a class for expanded clones.

v_call: TRBV5-6
d_call: .
cdr3_length: 15
j_call: TRBJ2-7
clone_size: .
cdr3_nt: TGTGCCAGCAGCAGGAACACAGGGAGCTTGGCCGAGCAGTACTTC
cdr3_aa: CASSRNTGSLAEQYF

v_call: TRBV12-3/TRBV12-4
d_call: .
cdr3_length: 14
j_call: TRBJ1-3
clone_size: many
cdr3_nt: TGTGCCAGTACAACAGGGATCCCTGGAAACACCATATATTTT
cdr3_aa: CASTTGIPGNTIYF

v_call: TRBV9
d_call: .
cdr3_length: 14
j_call: TRBJ1-2
clone_size: many
cdr3_nt: TGTGCCAGCAGCATTGACAGGTTGAACTATGGCTACACCTTC
cdr3_aa: CASSIDRLNYGYTF

v_call: TRBV12-3/TRBV12-4
d_call: .
cdr3_length: 17
j_call: TRBJ1-4
clone_size: many
cdr3_nt: TGTGCCAGCAGTCCTGAAGCCCCGCGGGCAACTAATGAAAAACTGTTTTTT
cdr3_aa: CASSPEAPRATNEKLFF

v_call: TRBV5-4
d_call: .
cdr3_length: 19
j_call: TRBJ2-2
clone_size: many
cdr3_nt: TGTGCCAGCAGCTCCGTCTCCGGGACCGGGACAATGAACACCGGGGAGCTGTTTTTT
cdr3_aa: CASSSVSGTGTMNTGELFF

v_call: TRBV12-3/TRBV12-4
d_call: .
cdr3_length: 15
j_call: TRBJ1-2
clone_size: few
cdr3_nt: TGTGCCAGCAGTTTAGCGCTCCGACAGAACTATGGCTACACCTTC
cdr3_aa: CASSLALRQNYGYTF

v_call: TRBV29-1
d_call: TRBD1
cdr3_length: 16
j_call: TRBJ2-7
clone_size: many
cdr3_nt: TGCAGCGTTGACTACAGCCGGGACAGGGGAACCTACGAGCAGTACTTC
cdr3_aa: CSVDYSRDRGTYEQYF

v_call: TRBV7-9
d_call: TRBD1
cdr3_length: 13
j_call: TRBJ1-4
clone_size: .
cdr3_nt: TGTGCCAGTCGGACAGGGGGAAATGAAAAACTGTTTTTT
cdr3_aa: CASRTGGNEKLFF

v_call: TRBV7-2
d_call: .
cdr3_length: 15
j_call: TRBJ2-1
clone_size: few
cdr3_nt: TGTGCCAGCAGCTTAGCAGGTTCGTATTACAATGAGCAGTTCTTC
cdr3_aa: CASSLAGSYYNEQFF

v_call: TRBV5-6
d_call: TRBD1
cdr3_length: 14
j_call: TRBJ2-1
clone_size: few
cdr3_nt: TGTGCCAGCAGCTTGAGGGACAGAAACAATGAGCAGTTCTTC
cdr3_aa: CASSLRDRNNEQFF

v_call: TRBV29-1
d_call: TRBD2
cdr3_length: 14
j_call: TRBJ2-3
clone_size: few
cdr3_nt: TGCAGCGTTGAAGAGACTAGCTCCACAGATACGCAGTATTTT
cdr3_aa: CSVEETSSTDTQYF

v_call: TRBV28
d_call: .
cdr3_length: 15
j_call: TRBJ2-2
clone_size: few
cdr3_nt: TGTGCCAGCAGTTTAGACGGGCCGGGGACCGGGGAGCTGTTTTTT
cdr3_aa: CASSLDGPGTGELFF

v_call: TRBV6-1
d_call: .
cdr3_length: 15
j_call: TRBJ2-5
clone_size: many
cdr3_nt: TGTGCCAGCAGTACCCGCCTAGGGGGGAGCGAGACCCAGTACTTC
cdr3_aa: CASSTRLGGSETQYF

v_call: TRBV20-1
d_call: .
cdr3_length: 13
j_call: TRBJ1-6
clone_size: many
cdr3_nt: TGCAGTGCTGCGACAGGCAATAATTCACCCCTCCACTTT
cdr3_aa: CSAATGNNSPLHF

v_call: TRBV20-1
d_call: .
cdr3_length: 16
j_call: TRBJ2-3
clone_size: many
cdr3_nt: TGCAGTGCTCCTTCAGGGGCCCTGATTGAGTTAGATACGCAGTATTTT
cdr3_aa: CSAPSGALIELDTQYF

v_call: TRBV7-8
d_call: TRBD1
cdr3_length: 15
j_call: TRBJ1-2
clone_size: .
cdr3_nt: TGTGCCAGCAGCCCGCGGGACAGGGGAAACTATGGCTACACCTTC
cdr3_aa: CASSPRDRGNYGYTF

v_call: TRBV12-3/TRBV12-4
d_call: .
cdr3_length: 13
j_call: TRBJ2-1
clone_size: many
cdr3_nt: TGTGCCAGCCGATTGGACAAGAACAATGAGCAGTTCTTC
cdr3_aa: CASRLDKNNEQFF

v_call: TRBV5-1
d_call: .
cdr3_length: 14
j_call: TRBJ2-5
clone_size: many
cdr3_nt: TGCGCCAGCAGCTTGGGGTTTCCAGGGGAGACCCAGTACTTC
cdr3_aa: CASSLGFPGETQYF

v_call: TRBV20-1
d_call: .
cdr3_length: 17
j_call: TRBJ1-3
clone_size: many
cdr3_nt: TGCAGTGCTTCTGGCGGGGCAGGGGTTTTAGCCGGAAACACCATATATTTT
cdr3_aa: CSASGGAGVLAGNTIYF

v_call: TRBV7-2
d_call: TRBD2
cdr3_length: 17
j_call: TRBJ2-3
clone_size: many
cdr3_nt: TGTGCCAGCAGCTCCCCCTTCAGCGGGGGGGTAACAGATACGCAGTATTTT
cdr3_aa: CASSSPFSGGVTDTQYF

v_call: TRBV24-1
d_call: TRBD1
cdr3_length: 15
j_call: TRBJ2-1
clone_size: few
cdr3_nt: TGTGCCACCAGGCCGGACAGGGCTGGGAGTAATGAGCAGTTCTTC
cdr3_aa: CATRPDRAGSNEQFF

v_call: TRBV5-5
d_call: .
cdr3_length: 15
j_call: TRBJ2-2
clone_size: many
cdr3_nt: TGTGCCAGCAGCTGGGACAACCCGGGCATCGGGGAGCTGTTTTTT
cdr3_aa: CASSWDNPGIGELFF

v_call: TRBV29-1
d_call: .
cdr3_length: 15
j_call: TRBJ1-1
clone_size: .
cdr3_nt: TGCAGCGTTAACGGTGAACAGGGAATTAGGACTGAAGCTTTCTTT
cdr3_aa: CSVNGEQGIRTEAFF

v_call: TRBV5-1
d_call: .
cdr3_length: 14
j_call: TRBJ2-1
clone_size: many
cdr3_nt: TGCGCCAGCAGCTTGGTAGGCACCTACAATGAGCAGTTCTTC
cdr3_aa: CASSLVGTYNEQFF

v_call: TRBV5-1
d_call: TRBD1
cdr3_length: 15
j_call: TRBJ2-2
clone_size: many
cdr3_nt: TGCGCCAGCAGCCTGGGACAGGGAATGGCCGGGGAGCTGTTTTTT
cdr3_aa: CASSLGQGMAGELFF

v_call: TRBV12-3/TRBV12-4
d_call: .
cdr3_length: 12
j_call: TRBJ1-1
clone_size: .
cdr3_nt: TGTGCCAGCAGTTTTAAGGGTGCTGAAGCTTTCTTT
cdr3_aa: CASSFKGAEAFF

v_call: TRBV5-1
d_call: TRBD1
cdr3_length: 15
j_call: TRBJ2-7
clone_size: few
cdr3_nt: TGCGCCAGCGGAAGTCTACAGGGGCAGGGCTACGAGCAGTACTTC
cdr3_aa: CASGSLQGQGYEQYF

v_call: TRBV7-2
d_call: .
cdr3_length: 14
j_call: TRBJ1-5
clone_size: .
cdr3_nt: TGTGCCAGCAGCCATGACGGGAGCAATCAGCCCCAGCATTTT
cdr3_aa: CASSHDGSNQPQHF

v_call: TRBV11-3
d_call: .
cdr3_length: 14
j_call: TRBJ2-2
clone_size: many
cdr3_nt: TGTGCCAGCAGCCCCGGGGGCGAAGGCGGGGAGCTGTTTTTT
cdr3_aa: CASSPGGEGGELFF

v_call: TRBV20-1
d_call: TRBD1
cdr3_length: 14
j_call: TRBJ2-7
clone_size: many
cdr3_nt: TGCAGTGCCCGGACGACAGGGATAAGTTACGAGCAGTACTTC
cdr3_aa: CSARTTGISYEQYF

v_call: TRBV5-1
d_call: .
cdr3_length: 15
j_call: TRBJ1-5
clone_size: many
cdr3_nt: TGCGCCAGCAGCCCGGGGGGTGAAAGCAATCAGCCCCAGCATTTT
cdr3_aa: CASSPGGESNQPQHF

v_call: TRBV5-1
d_call: TRBD2
cdr3_length: 18
j_call: TRBJ2-3
clone_size: many
cdr3_nt: TGCGCCAGCAGCCTCCGACTAGCGGGGGCCGGAGGGGCAGATACGCAGTATTTT
cdr3_aa: CASSLRLAGAGGADTQYF

v_call: TRBV6-5
d_call: .
cdr3_length: 17
j_call: TRBJ2-6
clone_size: .
cdr3_nt: TGTGCCAGCAGTTACGGTAGGCTCCCCTCTGGGGCCAACGTCCTGACTTTC
cdr3_aa: CASSYGRLPSGANVLTF

v_call: TRBV9
d_call: TRBD1
cdr3_length: 15
j_call: TRBJ2-4
clone_size: few
cdr3_nt: TGTGCCAGCAGCGCCACAGGGGGCTCTAGGGACATTCAGTACTTC
cdr3_aa: CASSATGGSRDIQYF

v_call: TRBV20-1
d_call: TRBD2
cdr3_length: 16
j_call: TRBJ2-5
clone_size: many
cdr3_nt: TGCAGTGCTAGGAGTCTAGCGGGGGCCCACCAAGAGACCCAGTACTTC
cdr3_aa: CSARSLAGAHQETQYF

v_call: TRBV5-1
d_call: TRBD1
cdr3_length: 14
j_call: TRBJ1-2
clone_size: many
cdr3_nt: TGCGCCAGCAGCTCGGGACAGGCCGGCTATGGCTACACCTTC
cdr3_aa: CASSSGQAGYGYTF

v_call: TRBV5-1
d_call: .
cdr3_length: 16
j_call: TRBJ2-3
clone_size: many
cdr3_nt: TGCGCCAGCAGCTTGGCGGCAGGGGCCAGAACAGATACGCAGTATTTT
cdr3_aa: CASSLAAGARTDTQYF

v_call: TRBV5-6
d_call: .
cdr3_length: 13
j_call: TRBJ2-7
clone_size: few
cdr3_nt: TGTGCCAGCAGCTACGGACCTGAGGGGGAGCAGTACTTC
cdr3_aa: CASSYGPEGEQYF

v_call: TRBV28
d_call: .
cdr3_length: 15
j_call: TRBJ1-3
clone_size: many
cdr3_nt: TGTGCCAGCAGTTTGCGAGGGTTGGGGGGAAACACCATATATTTT
cdr3_aa: CASSLRGLGGNTIYF

v_call: TRBV7-8
d_call: TRBD2
cdr3_length: 16
j_call: TRBJ2-5
clone_size: many
cdr3_nt: TGTGCCAGCAGCCAAGGACTAGCGGGGGCCCAAGAGACCCAGTACTTC
cdr3_aa: CASSQGLAGAQETQYF

v_call: TRBV20-1
d_call: TRBD1
cdr3_length: 15
j_call: TRBJ1-2
clone_size: .
cdr3_nt: TGCAGTGCGCCGACCGGACAGGGGGGAATACGTGGCTACACCTTC
cdr3_aa: CSAPTGQGGIRGYTF

v_call: TRBV20-1
d_call: .
cdr3_length: 15
j_call: TRBJ2-7
clone_size: many
cdr3_nt: TGCAGTGCGATCCACCCCCTGGAGGAGGCCTACGAGCAGTACTTC
cdr3_aa: CSAIHPLEEAYEQYF

v_call: TRBV7-9
d_call: TRBD2
cdr3_length: 15
j_call: TRBJ2-1
clone_size: many
cdr3_nt: TGTGCCACTCTAGCGGGGGGGACCACCTACAATGAGCAGTTCTTC
cdr3_aa: CATLAGGTTYNEQFF

v_call: TRBV6-1
d_call: TRBD1
cdr3_length: 15
j_call: TRBJ1-5
clone_size: many
cdr3_nt: TGTGCCAGCAGCCGCGCACCGACAGGGAATCAGCCCCAGCATTTT
cdr3_aa: CASSRAPTGNQPQHF